This record covers a single TCR beta chain. These data belong to a study of blood T cell repertoires in COVID-19. The method was immunoSEQ multiplex PCR; TCRdb's version includes in-frame clones alone and lacks a portion of them. There are 250,000 to 300,000 clones in the sample; 85% to 90% occur only once, and about 12% lies in the top ten. This CDR3 has 13 residues. V lost 5 bases and J 4 bases, leaving 12 bases between the germline ends. Germline V gene sequence: CDR1 SGHTA, CDR2 FQGNSA. The chain recombines TRBV7-2 with TRBJ2-7; D may be TRBD2 (5 bases). The receptor was isolated from a woman in her 30s with COVID-19, enrolled during active disease. The sample consisted of peripheral blood. The chain's CDR3 is CASSEGFAYEQYF. The CDR3 DNA sequence: TGTGCCAGCAGCGAGGGTTTTGCATACGAGCAGTACTTC.